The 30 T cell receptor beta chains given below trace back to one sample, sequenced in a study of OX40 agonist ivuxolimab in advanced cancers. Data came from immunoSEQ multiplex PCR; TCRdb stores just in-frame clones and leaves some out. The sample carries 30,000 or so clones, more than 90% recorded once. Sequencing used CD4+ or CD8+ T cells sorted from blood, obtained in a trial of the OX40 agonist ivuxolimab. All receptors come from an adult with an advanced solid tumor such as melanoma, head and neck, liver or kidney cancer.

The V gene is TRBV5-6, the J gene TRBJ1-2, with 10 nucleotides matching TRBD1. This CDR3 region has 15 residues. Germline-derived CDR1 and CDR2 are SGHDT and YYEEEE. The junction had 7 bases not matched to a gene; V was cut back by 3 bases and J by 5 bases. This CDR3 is CASSSIGTGVYGYTF. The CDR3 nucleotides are TGTGCCAGCAGCTCCATCGGGACAGGGGTATATGGCTACACCTTC.

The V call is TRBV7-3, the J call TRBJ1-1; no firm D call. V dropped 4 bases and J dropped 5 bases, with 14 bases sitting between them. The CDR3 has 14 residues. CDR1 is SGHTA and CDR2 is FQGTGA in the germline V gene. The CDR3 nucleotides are TGTGCCAGCAGCTCCAAGTACGTTCGGACTGAAGCTTTCTTT. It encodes CASSSKYVRTEAFF. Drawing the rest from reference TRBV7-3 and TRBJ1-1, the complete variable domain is GAGVSQTPSNKVTEKGKYVELRCDPISGHTALYWYRQSLGQGPEFLIYFQGTGAADDSGLPNDRFFAVRPEGSVSTLKIQRTERGDSAVYLCASSSKYVRTEAFFGQGTRLTVV.

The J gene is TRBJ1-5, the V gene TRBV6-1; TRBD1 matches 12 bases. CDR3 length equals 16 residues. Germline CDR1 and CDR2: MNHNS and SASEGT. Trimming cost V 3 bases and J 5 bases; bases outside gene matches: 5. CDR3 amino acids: CASSEAGTGGYQPQHF. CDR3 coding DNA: TGTGCCAGCAGTGAGGCCGGGACAGGGGGCTATCAGCCCCAGCATTTT.

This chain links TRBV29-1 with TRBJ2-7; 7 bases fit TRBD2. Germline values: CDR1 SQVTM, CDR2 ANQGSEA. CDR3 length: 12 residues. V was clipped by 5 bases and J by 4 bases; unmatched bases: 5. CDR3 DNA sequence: TGCAGCGTTCCTAGGGGAGGGTACGAGCAGTACTTC. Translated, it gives CSVPRGGYEQYF.

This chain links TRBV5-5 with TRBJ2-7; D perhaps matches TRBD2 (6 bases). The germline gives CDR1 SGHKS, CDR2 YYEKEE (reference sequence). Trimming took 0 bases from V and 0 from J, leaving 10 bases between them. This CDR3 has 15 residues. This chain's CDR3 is CASSLEAGSSYEQYF. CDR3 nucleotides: TGTGCCAGCAGCTTGGAGGCCGGGAGCTCCTACGAGCAGTACTTC.

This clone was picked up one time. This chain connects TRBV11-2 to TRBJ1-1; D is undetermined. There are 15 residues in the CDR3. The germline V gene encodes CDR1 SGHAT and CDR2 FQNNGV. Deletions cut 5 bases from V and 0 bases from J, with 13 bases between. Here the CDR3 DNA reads TGTGCCAGCAGCGGATGGGTTCTCATGAACACTGAAGCTTTCTTT. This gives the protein CASSGWVLMNTEAFF.

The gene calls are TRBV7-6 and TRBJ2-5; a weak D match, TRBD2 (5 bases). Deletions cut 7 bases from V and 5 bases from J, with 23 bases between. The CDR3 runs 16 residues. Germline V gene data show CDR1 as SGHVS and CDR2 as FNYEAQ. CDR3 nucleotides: TGTGCCAGCACCCCGGAAGCTTTTCTGCGCGGGGAGACCCAGTACTTC. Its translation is CASTPEAFLRGETQYF.

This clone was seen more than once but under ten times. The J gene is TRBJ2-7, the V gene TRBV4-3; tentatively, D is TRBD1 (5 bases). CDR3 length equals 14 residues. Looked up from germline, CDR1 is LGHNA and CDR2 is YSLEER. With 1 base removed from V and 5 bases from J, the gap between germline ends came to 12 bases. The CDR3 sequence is CASSQVARANEQYF. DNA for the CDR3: TGCGCCAGCAGCCAAGTGGCCAGGGCAAACGAGCAGTACTTC.

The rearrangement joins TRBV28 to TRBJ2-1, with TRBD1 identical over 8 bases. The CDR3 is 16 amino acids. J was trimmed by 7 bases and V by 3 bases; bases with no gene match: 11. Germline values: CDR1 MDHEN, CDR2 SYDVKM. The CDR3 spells CASSFIGQGAGNEQFF. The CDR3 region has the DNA TGTGCCAGCAGTTTCATAGGGCAGGGGGCAGGGAATGAGCAGTTCTTC.

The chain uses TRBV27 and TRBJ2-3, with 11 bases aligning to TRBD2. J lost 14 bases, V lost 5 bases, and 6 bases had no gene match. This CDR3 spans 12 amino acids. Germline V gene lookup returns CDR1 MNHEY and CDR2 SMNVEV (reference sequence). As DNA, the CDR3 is TGTGCCAGCAGTATACTAGCGGGGGCGATGTATTTT. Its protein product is CASSILAGAMYF.

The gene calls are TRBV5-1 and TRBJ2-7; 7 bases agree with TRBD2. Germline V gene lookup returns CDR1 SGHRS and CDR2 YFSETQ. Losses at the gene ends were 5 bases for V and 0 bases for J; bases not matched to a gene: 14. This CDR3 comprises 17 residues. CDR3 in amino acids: CASRPPTSESSSYEQYF. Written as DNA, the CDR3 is TGCGCCAGCAGACCGCCCACTAGCGAATCATCCTCCTACGAGCAGTACTTC.

CDR3 in DNA: TGTGCCAGCAGTCCGACCGCTGCTCGCACTGAAGCTTTCTTT. Translating it yields CASSPTAARTEAFF. This chain uses TRBV28 with TRBJ1-1; D unclear. The CDR3 totals 14 residues. The V end was cut by 5 bases, the J end by 4 bases, with 14 bases between. Germline loops: CDR1 MDHEN, CDR2 SYDVKM. The whole variable domain, filled in from reference TRBV28 and TRBJ1-1, reads DVKVTQSSRYLVKRTGEKVFLECVQDMDHENMFWYRQDPGLGLRLIYFSYDVKMKEKGDIPEGYSVSREKKERFSLILESASTNQTSMYLCASSPTAARTEAFFGQGTRLTVV.

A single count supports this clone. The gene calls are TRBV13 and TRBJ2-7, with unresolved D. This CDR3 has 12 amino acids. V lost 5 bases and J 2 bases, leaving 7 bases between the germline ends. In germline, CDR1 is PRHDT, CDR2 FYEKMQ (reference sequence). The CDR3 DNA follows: TGTGCCAGCAGCCAAACCACCTACGAGCAGTACTTC. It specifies CASSQTTYEQYF.

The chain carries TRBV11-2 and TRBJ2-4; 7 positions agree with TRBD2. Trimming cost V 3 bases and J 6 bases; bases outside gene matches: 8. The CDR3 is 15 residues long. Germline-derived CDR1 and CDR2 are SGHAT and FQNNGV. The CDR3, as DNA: TGTGCCAGCAGCTTCGGGCGGGAGATTGGAAACATTCAGTACTTC. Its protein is CASSFGREIGNIQYF.

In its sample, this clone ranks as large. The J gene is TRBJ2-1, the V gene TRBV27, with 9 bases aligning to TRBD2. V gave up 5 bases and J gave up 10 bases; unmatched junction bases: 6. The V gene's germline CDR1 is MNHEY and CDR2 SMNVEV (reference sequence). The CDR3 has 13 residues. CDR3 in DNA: TGTGCCAGCAGTCACACCCTAGCGGGAGAGCAGTTCTTC. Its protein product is CASSHTLAGEQFF.

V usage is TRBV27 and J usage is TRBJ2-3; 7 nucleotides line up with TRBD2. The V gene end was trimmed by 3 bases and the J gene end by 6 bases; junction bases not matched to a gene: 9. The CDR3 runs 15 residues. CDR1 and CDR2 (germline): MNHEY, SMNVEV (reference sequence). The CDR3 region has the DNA TGTGCCAGCAGTTTGGCGACCGGGGGGTCCGATACGCAGTATTTT. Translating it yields CASSLATGGSDTQYF.

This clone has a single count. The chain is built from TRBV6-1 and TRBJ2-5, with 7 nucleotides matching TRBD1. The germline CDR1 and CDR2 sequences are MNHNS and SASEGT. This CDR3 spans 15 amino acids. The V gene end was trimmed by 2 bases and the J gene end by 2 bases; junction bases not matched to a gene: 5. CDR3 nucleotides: TGTGCCAGCAGTGAAACTAGGGGGCCTCAAGAGACCCAGTACTTC. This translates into CASSETRGPQETQYF.

CDR3 amino acids: CASSLRGLAGGRNQETQYF. The CDR3 nucleotides read TGTGCCAGCAGTTTAAGGGGACTAGCGGGAGGCAGGAACCAAGAGACCCAGTACTTC. The J gene is TRBJ2-5, the V gene TRBV27, with TRBD2 matching over 15 bases. The CDR3 runs 19 residues. V was clipped by 2 bases and J by 0 bases; unmatched bases: 7. The germline V gene encodes CDR1 MNHEY and CDR2 SMNVEV (reference sequence).

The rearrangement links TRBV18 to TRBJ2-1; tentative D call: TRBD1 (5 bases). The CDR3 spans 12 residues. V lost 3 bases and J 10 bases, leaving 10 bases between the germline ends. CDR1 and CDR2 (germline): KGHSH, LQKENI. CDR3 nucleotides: TGTGCCAGCTCACCTCTTTCAGGGGAGCAGTTCTTC. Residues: CASSPLSGEQFF.

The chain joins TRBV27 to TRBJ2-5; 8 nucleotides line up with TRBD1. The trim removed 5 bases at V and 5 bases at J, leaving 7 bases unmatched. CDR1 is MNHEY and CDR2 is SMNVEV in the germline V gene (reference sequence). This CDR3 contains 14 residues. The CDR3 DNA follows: TGTGCCAGCAGTCCCTGGACAGGGACCGAGACCCAGTACTTC. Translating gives CASSPWTGTETQYF.

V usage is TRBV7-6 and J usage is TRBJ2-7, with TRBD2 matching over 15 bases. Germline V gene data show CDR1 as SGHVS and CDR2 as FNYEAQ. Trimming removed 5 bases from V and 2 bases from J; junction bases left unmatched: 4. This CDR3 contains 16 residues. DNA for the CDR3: TGTGCCAGCAGCCCGGGGACTAGCGGGGGGCCCTACGAGCAGTACTTC. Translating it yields CASSPGTSGGPYEQYF.

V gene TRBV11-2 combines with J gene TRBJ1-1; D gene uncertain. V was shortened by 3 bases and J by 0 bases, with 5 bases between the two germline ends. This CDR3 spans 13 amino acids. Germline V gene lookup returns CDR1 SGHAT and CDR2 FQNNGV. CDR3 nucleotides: TGTGCCAGCAGCTTGGTGATGAACACTGAAGCTTTCTTT. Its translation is CASSLVMNTEAFF.

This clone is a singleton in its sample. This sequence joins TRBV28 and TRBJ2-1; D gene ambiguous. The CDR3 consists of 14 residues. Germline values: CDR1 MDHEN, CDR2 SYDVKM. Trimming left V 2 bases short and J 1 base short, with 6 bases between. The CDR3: CASSLLGSYNEQFF. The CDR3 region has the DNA TGTGCCAGCAGTTTACTGGGGTCCTACAATGAGCAGTTCTTC. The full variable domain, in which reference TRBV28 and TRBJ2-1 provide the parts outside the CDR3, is DVKVTQSSRYLVKRTGEKVFLECVQDMDHENMFWYRQDPGLGLRLIYFSYDVKMKEKGDIPEGYSVSREKKERFSLILESASTNQTSMYLCASSLLGSYNEQFFGPGTRLTVL.

CDR3 protein: CASSSGWNQPQHF. The CDR3 DNA reads TGTGCCAGCAGCTCGGGATGGAATCAGCCCCAGCATTTT. The chain couples TRBV7-7 to TRBJ1-5; no definite D call. Germline V gene data show CDR1 as SSHAT and CDR2 as FNYEAQ (reference sequence). The germline V and J ends were trimmed by 4 bases and 4 bases, with 8 bases remaining between them. This CDR3 has 13 amino acids.

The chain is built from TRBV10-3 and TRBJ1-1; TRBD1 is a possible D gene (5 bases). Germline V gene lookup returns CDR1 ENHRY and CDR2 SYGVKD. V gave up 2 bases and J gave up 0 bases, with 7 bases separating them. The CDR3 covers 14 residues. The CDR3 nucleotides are TGTGCCATCAGTGAGCCAGGGATGAACACTGAAGCTTTCTTT. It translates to CAISEPGMNTEAFF.

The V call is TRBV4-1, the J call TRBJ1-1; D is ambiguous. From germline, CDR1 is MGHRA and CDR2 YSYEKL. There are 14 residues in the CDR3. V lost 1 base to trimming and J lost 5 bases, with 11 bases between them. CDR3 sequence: CASSQVSWRTEAFF. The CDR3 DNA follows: TGCGCCAGCAGCCAAGTAAGCTGGAGGACTGAAGCTTTCTTT.

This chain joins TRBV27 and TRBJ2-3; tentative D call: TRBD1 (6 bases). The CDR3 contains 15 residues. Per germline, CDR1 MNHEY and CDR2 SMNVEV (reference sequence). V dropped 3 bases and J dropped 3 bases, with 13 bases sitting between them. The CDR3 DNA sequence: TGTGCCAGCAGTTTTCTGGGGGCGCCGACAGATACGCAGTATTTT. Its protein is CASSFLGAPTDTQYF.

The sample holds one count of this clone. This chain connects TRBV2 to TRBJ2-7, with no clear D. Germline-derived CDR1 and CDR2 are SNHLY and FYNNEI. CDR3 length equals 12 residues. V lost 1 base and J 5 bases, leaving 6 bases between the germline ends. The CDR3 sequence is CASSEDIHEQYF. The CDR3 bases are TGTGCCAGCAGTGAAGACATCCACGAGCAGTACTTC.

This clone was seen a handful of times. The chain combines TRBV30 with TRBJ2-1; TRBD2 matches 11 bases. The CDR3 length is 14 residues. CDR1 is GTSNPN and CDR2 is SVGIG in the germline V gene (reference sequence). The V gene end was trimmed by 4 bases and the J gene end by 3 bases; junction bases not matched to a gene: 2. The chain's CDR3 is CAWTSGGYYNEQFF. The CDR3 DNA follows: TGTGCCTGGACTAGCGGGGGGTACTACAATGAGCAGTTCTTC.

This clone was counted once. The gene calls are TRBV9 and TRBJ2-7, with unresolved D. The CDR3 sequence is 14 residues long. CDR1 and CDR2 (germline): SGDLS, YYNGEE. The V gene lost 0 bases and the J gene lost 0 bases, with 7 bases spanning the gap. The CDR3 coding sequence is TGTGCCAGCAGCGTAGACCTGAGCTCCTACGAGCAGTACTTC. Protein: CASSVDLSSYEQYF. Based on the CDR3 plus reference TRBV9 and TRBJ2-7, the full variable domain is DSGVTQTPKHLITATGQRVTLRCSPRSGDLSVYWYQQSLDQGLQFLIQYYNGEERAKGNILERFSAQQFPDLHSELNLSSLELGDSALYFCASSVDLSSYEQYFGPGTRLTVT.